Described below is a single TCR beta chain sequence and its context. Frequency shows this clonotype is large (0.1 to 1%); no count was noted. Its antigen is currently not known. This sample is part of a study of T cell clusters in autoimmune cytopenias (dated by TCRdb to about 2019). A note on the overall study: A median TRB sequencing depth of 51,575 reads per sample was reached, and a median of around 2,000 distinct TRB clonotypes per sample was obtained. TRB and IGH repertoires from peripheral blood were sequenced in autoimmune cytopenia patients at active disease and during treatment follow-up, with healthy, CLL and autoimmune hepatitis controls included alongside. The goal of the study was to determine whether autoimmune cytopenia patients have a disease-specific immune repertoire signature that could serve as a blood-based biomarker. For primary cytopenia the controls were about two dozen age-matched healthy donors, whereas for secondary cytopenia the controls were approximately 15 age-matched CLL patients.

What the research found in general, with its limitations: The TRB repertoire shifts, including less even repertoires in secondary cytopenia and CLL, mostly reflected lymphoma bias and not autoimmunity. A lack of physiological T cell clusters in primary autoimmune cytopenia patients was suggested by GLIPH, as 51 clusters were found to be exclusive to healthy donors versus 15 to 20 exclusive to patients. The T cell clusters were defined only in silico, and the functional role of the clusters was left to be validated experimentally. Compared with active autoimmune hepatitis patients, healthy donors had almost three times as many exclusive TRB clusters, a finding consistent with an autoimmunity-wide signature. In the comparison of secondary cytopenia with CLL, no cluster-lack signature showed up, apparently because the dominant lymphoma-associated repertoire masked the signature.

TRB rearrangements were amplified by multiplex PCR following a touch-down protocol, with the TRB-A and TRB-B primer pools mixed in one tube. Illumina adapters and sample indices were added to the amplicons through two consecutive PCR reactions performed with Phusion HS II polymerase. The amplicons were gel-purified using the NucleoSpin Gel and PCR Clean-up kit, after which quantification was performed by Qubit and quality was checked on an Agilent 2100 Bioanalyzer. Libraries were sequenced on an Illumina MiSeq using 600-cycle, single-indexed, paired-end runs. As for how the authors treated the data: TRB reads were aligned and assembled with MiXCR version 2.1.12 using the default MiXCR reference library. A clone was defined by each unique CDR3 nucleotide sequence, and analysis was restricted to productive sequences with at least two reads. Alpha-parameterized diversity profiles (alpha 0 to 5), including the Shannon (alpha 1) and Simpson (alpha 2) indices, were computed with an R script to assess repertoire diversity. Combinatorial TRB VJ usage was computed with the tcR package and compared between cohorts by principal component analysis with ade4. GLIPH clustering of TCRbeta CDR3s was carried out on cohort pairs matched by age and read depth, and cluster frequencies were compared by Wilcoxon test. After the reads were reprocessed by TCRdb, one entry was made per CDR3 protein sequence, with no DNA. For this entry, the V and J calls and clone size follow TCRdb and not the study's own pipeline. In this sample's table one finds around 600 distinct CDR3 sequences. Of the sample, 39% falls within the top ten clones.

Per sample, roughly 260 ng of peripheral blood genomic DNA, 35,000 to 45,000 genome equivalents, was used for TRB amplification. The roughly 15 chronic lymphocytic leukemia controls had received no treatment and did not have autoimmune cytopenia; the mean age was roughly 70 years, the median age was 63 years, and several were female. These data were likewise used in another study, on T cell repertoires in aging, cancer and after chemotherapy. The second investigation adds: Donors spanned six age groups from 30 or younger to 70 or older, with at least three individuals per group. Paired pre- and post-chemotherapy samples in the hematological group came from chronic lymphocytic leukemia patients treated with fludarabine- or bendamustine-based regimens. In total, the full dataset held about 8.8 million TCR reads. Untreated patients with hematological or solid cancers showed significantly lower blood TCR diversity and higher clonality than age-matched healthy donors. In healthy donors, the drop in TCR diversity with age came mainly from a loss of richness, whereas in cancer patients a loss of evenness also played a part. Median generation probability increased over the chemotherapy interval in both cancer cohorts, suggesting repertoire reconstitution through rebound thymic output. It was noted by the authors that conclusions about immunological memory after chemotherapy cannot be drawn from the repertoire data. Hematological cancer patients had lymphoid organ infiltration, which may itself impair thymic emigration or peripheral T cell expansion. To look at immunoaging and at how T cells reconstitute after chemotherapy, the study profiled TCR beta repertoires in peripheral blood from both healthy donors and cancer patients. Alongside about 97 healthy donors serving as a reference group, the cohort included over 200 cancer patients, of whom some 91 had hematological cancers and fewer than 140 had solid cancers. TRB sequences were processed with MiXCR versions 2.12 and 3.0.5. The repertoire metrics were Shannon diversity, evenness, clonality (defined as one minus evenness), and alpha-parameterized diversity profiles covering alpha 0 to 5. The IGoR algorithm was used to calculate generation probabilities of clones in the paired pre- and post-chemotherapy samples.

The sample was peripheral blood. This sequence originates from a human donor with chronic lymphocytic leukemia.

The CDR3 has the sequence CASSPQGTGANVLTF. This chain joins TRBV6-6 to TRBJ2-6. CDR1 and CDR2 were assigned from the germline V gene (reference sequence) as MNHNY and SVGAGI. The CDR3 runs 15 residues from the cysteine to the phenylalanine. The entry carries no DNA sequence.